Below, 10 T cell receptor beta chains from the same sample are listed, as sequenced in a study of naive and memory T cell subsets. The SP2 primer and nested alpha and beta constant region primers amplified ligated cDNA in four rounds. MiXCR, run by TCRdb on the UMI-ligation and nested PCR reads, gives a single entry per CDR3 protein. The data contain more than 20,000 distinct CDR3 sequences, about 6% of them singletons. Indicated treatment: skin biopsy from PPD injection site in Mantoux-positive individual. A UMI-containing oligonucleotide was joined by 3' ligation to the TCR cDNA template. The material sequenced was skin, taken from a tuberculin skin test site. These receptor sequences come from an adult in good health.

The CDR3 region has the DNA TGCGCCAGCAGCCCGGGCCAGCCCCCCTACAATGAGCAGTTCTTC. This codes for CASSPGQPPYNEQFF. The chain is built from TRBV5-1 and TRBJ2-1; D remains unclear. The CDR3 covers 15 residues. Per the germline V gene, CDR1 is SGHRS and CDR2 is YFSETQ. With 4 bases removed from V and 2 bases from J, the gap between germline ends came to 13 bases.

This clonotype showed up many times. V gene TRBV3-1 combines with J gene TRBJ2-5; 8 nucleotides match TRBD2. Germline V gene sequence: CDR1 LGHDT, CDR2 YNNKEL (reference sequence). This CDR3 comprises 14 residues. Trimming removed 3 bases from V and 3 bases from J; junction bases left unmatched: 3. The CDR3, as DNA: TGTGCCAGCAGCCAGAGCGGGAGTGAAGAGACCCAGTACTTC. This encodes CASSQSGSEETQYF.

The chain uses TRBV20-1 and TRBJ1-1; 7 nucleotides match TRBD1. J lost 1 base, V lost 6 bases, and 8 bases had no gene match. The CDR3 loop spans 14 amino acids. CDR1 is DFQATT and CDR2 is SNEGSKA in the germline V gene (reference sequence). CDR3 bases: TGCAGTGCCAATACAGGGGCGGCGAACACTGAAGCTTTCTTT. Its translation is CSANTGAANTEAFF.

This clonotype came up many times. The V gene is TRBV20-1, the J gene TRBJ2-7; 10 bases agree with TRBD1. The CDR3 is 14 residues long. CDR1 is DFQATT, CDR2 SNEGSKA, per germline (reference sequence). V dropped 2 bases and J dropped 6; count of bases not matched to a gene: 7. CDR3 loop: CSARTGQGFFEQYF. Written as DNA, the CDR3 is TGCAGTGCTAGAACGGGACAGGGGTTTTTCGAGCAGTACTTC.

This clonotype was seen repeatedly, ten times or more. The chain couples TRBV14 to TRBJ2-1; 7 positions agree with TRBD2. V trimming: 2 bases; J trimming: 7 bases; junction bases outside the gene matches: 17. Germline assignment: CDR1 SGHDN and CDR2 FVKESK. The CDR3 runs 18 residues. DNA of the CDR3: TGTGCCAGCAGCCAAAGCACCCGAGGGCGGGAGTCTGGTAATGAGCAGTTCTTC. This encodes CASSQSTRGRESGNEQFF.

This clonotype was picked up many times. The chain recombines TRBV7-9 with TRBJ2-2; D is unclear. V lost 3 bases, J lost 5 bases, and 4 bases lay in between. Germline assignment: CDR1 SEHNR and CDR2 FQNEAQ (reference sequence). This CDR3 region has 12 residues. This CDR3 reads CASSFLTGELFF. DNA for the CDR3: TGTGCCAGCAGCTTCCTAACCGGGGAGCTGTTTTTT. The whole variable domain, filled in from reference TRBV7-9 and TRBJ2-2, reads DTGVSQNPRHKITKRGQNVTFRCDPISEHNRLYWYRQTLGQGPEFLTYFQNEAQLEKSRLLSDRFSAERPKGSFSTLEIQRTEQGDSAMYLCASSFLTGELFFGEGSRLTVL.

The chain uses TRBV3-1 and TRBJ1-5; tentatively, D is TRBD1 (5 bases). Looked up from germline, CDR1 is LGHDT and CDR2 is YNNKEL (reference sequence). The ends were cut back, 5 bases at V and 7 bases at J, with 15 bases in the middle. The CDR3 has 14 residues. The CDR3 coding sequence is TGTGCCAGCAGCTCCACAGGAGCAAGGCAGCCCCAGCATTTT. Translated, it gives CASSSTGARQPQHF. The full variable domain, its missing parts supplied by reference TRBV3-1 and TRBJ1-5, is DTAVSQTPKYLVTQMGNDKSIKCEQNLGHDTMYWYKQDSKKFLKIMFSYNNKELIINETVPNRFSPKSPDKAHLNLHINSLELGDSAVYFCASSSTGARQPQHFGDGTRLSIL.

This clonotype appeared many times. The J gene is TRBJ2-1, the V gene TRBV28, with 8 bases identical to TRBD1. Germline lookup yields CDR1 MDHEN and CDR2 SYDVKM. This CDR3 contains 15 residues. After removal of 6 bases from V and 8 bases from J, the junction contained 12 bases not matched to a gene. CDR3 coding DNA: TGTGCCAGCAGCGCCGGCAGGGGGCGCGTGGATGAGCAGTTCTTC. This translates into CASSAGRGRVDEQFF. The whole variable domain, remainder taken from reference TRBV28 and TRBJ2-1, is DVKVTQSSRYLVKRTGEKVFLECVQDMDHENMFWYRQDPGLGLRLIYFSYDVKMKEKGDIPEGYSVSREKKERFSLILESASTNQTSMYLCASSAGRGRVDEQFFGPGTRLTVL.

This clonotype came up many times. The CDR3 spells CSARQGDYGYTF. The CDR3 DNA is TGCAGTGCTAGACAGGGGGACTATGGCTACACCTTC. The chain has TRBV20-1 and TRBJ1-2, with 7 nucleotides matching TRBD1. V shed 2 bases and J 3 bases; nucleotides not matched to a gene: 0. Germline V gene data show CDR1 as DFQATT and CDR2 as SNEGSKA (reference sequence). CDR3 length equals 12 residues.

This clonotype appeared many times. This sequence joins TRBV30 and TRBJ1-3; no firm D call. The length of the CDR3 is 13 residues. The ends were cut back, 5 bases at V and 0 bases at J, with 8 bases in the middle. CDR1 is GTSNPN, CDR2 SVGIG, per germline (reference sequence). CDR3 in DNA: TGTGCCTGGGGAGCCCTCTCTGGAAACACCATATATTTT. This gives the protein CAWGALSGNTIYF.